Given below is one TCR beta chain in context. Original data processing: Reference gene primer amplification gave estimated nucleated cell counts. The repertoire was sequenced with immunoSEQ multiplex PCR; TCRdb's copy has only in-frame clones and lacks some. That table gives V, J and clone size, and the DNA gave D and trimming. The table lists roughly 150,000 clones, around 85% of them singletons. This specimen comes from a study of blood T cell repertoires in COVID-19. Overall study: Both acute and convalescent COVID-19 samples were obtained from the United States, Italy and Spain. T cells, B-cell-depleted T cells, or PBMCs supplied cDNA or gDNA.

This CDR3 spans 19 amino acids. Trimming shortened V by 5 bases and J by 3 bases, and 27 bases separated the two germline ends. The germline CDR1 and CDR2 sequences are MDHEN and SYDVKM. The source of this sequence is a human donor in a cohort sampled during active COVID-19. The sequencing sample was made of peripheral blood. V gene TRBV28 combines with J gene TRBJ2-3; tentative D call: TRBD2 (6 bases). In DNA, the CDR3 is TGTGCCAGCAGTGGCTCTCTAATCGGGAGAGTTAGCCTAACAGATACGCAGTATTTT. It encodes CASSGSLIGRVSLTDTQYF.